This T cell receptor (beta chain) was identified during a study of blood T cells in healthy people across ages (dated by TCRdb to between 2015 and 2016). Concerning the study at large: In model experiments, template switching captured about one uniquely barcoded TCR beta cDNA molecule for every two T cells. The donors were divided into four age groups: young (average approximately 16 years), middle-aged (around 37), aged (about 62) and long-lived (roughly 86). To avoid experimental bias, donors of different ages were spread randomly across the sequencing lanes. Age-related changes in TCR beta repertoire diversity were measured in the study by deep sequencing normalized with unique cDNA molecular identifiers. The study analyzed two additional independent replicas of 1 million unique cDNA reads from the same blood draw for two donors, one aged 18 to 30 and one aged 80 or older.

Overall results and qualifications from the work: Compared with the aged group, the long-lived group had more naive CD4+ T cells, fewer expanded clones and increased TCR diversity, suggesting age selection. Observed TCR beta diversity correlated strongly with the percentage of naive T cells measured by flow cytometry. The CMV infection status of donors was not known, potentially confounding age-related changes in expanded clonotypes. Estimates of total diversity based on one million sequenced T cells were considered lower bounds and underestimates. Since profiling was done on bulk unsorted PBMCs, naive and antigen-experienced compartments could not be conclusively compared. Observed TCR beta diversity per million T cells fell roughly linearly with age, and a significant reduction was already apparent by age around 39.

Receptor amplification or capture employed 5' RACE. Sequencing instrument: Illumina HiSeq 2500. A second PCR of about 6 to 11 cycles was performed with a sample-barcoded 5' primer and a J-beta primer mix. A unique molecular identifier was introduced onto each TCR beta cDNA molecule by a template-switch 5' adaptor carrying 12 random nucleotides. At least 2.5 million CDR3-containing paired-end reads were obtained from each sample. First-strand cDNA synthesis was performed from all RNA using the Mint cDNA synthesis kit, with priming by a TRBC-specific oligonucleotide. After uracil-DNA glycosylase treatment, a first 18-cycle PCR used universal primers M1SS and BC2_uni_R on all cDNA. As for the original processing: For normalization, 1 million high-quality reads, each with a distinct molecular identifier, were randomly selected from each sample. Instead of being binned into consensus sequences, reads that shared molecular identifiers were thrown out. CDR3 identification, clonotype clustering and error correction used MiTCR with a Q25 quality threshold and the strictest error-elimination algorithm. A nonparametric unseen species model using Euler transformation provided a lower-bound estimate of total TCR beta diversity. TCRdb trimmed the raw reads at Q25, called clones with MiXCR and kept productive beta chains. When rows share a CDR3 protein, they turn into one entry using the most common DNA and genes. Clone size and V and J calls follow TCRdb, not the original study. For this sample the table gives roughly 860,000 distinct CDR3 sequences, of which about 62% were detected only once. Around a quarter of the sample rests with the top ten.

CDR1 KGHDR and CDR2 SFDVKD are derived from the germline V gene. V gives up 4 bases and J gives up 2 bases, and the segment between their germline ends measures 14 bases. The CDR3 covers 15 residues, taking in both the cysteine and the phenylalanine. Only the CDR3 region is kept as DNA, spanning 45 bases read in frame from base 1. To note about this clonotype: Its antigen is unknown. No clone much larger than this one lies a single base away; base qualities are absent.

The approximately 39 donors, aged about 6 to 100 years, were systemically healthy Caucasian individuals from Russia. Each donor gave 9 to 10 milliliters of peripheral blood, collected into EDTA-treated Vacutainer tubes. Ficoll-Paque density-gradient centrifugation was used to isolate PBMCs, with at least 6 million obtained per sample. Trizol reagent was used to extract total RNA from the PBMCs, yielding at least 5 micrograms per sample. For every donor, flow cytometry on a PBMC aliquot measured the percentage of naive CD45RAhigh/CD27high T cells. The source of this sequence is a young man in good health. The material sequenced was blood. The rearrangement joined TRBV24-1 to TRBJ2-7; the D segment could be TRBD1, given 6 matching bases. The sequenced DNA is TGTGCCACCAGTGACCTAAGGGACAAGACCTACGAGCAGTACTTC. Its translation is CATSDLRDKTYEQYF.